These 19 T cell receptor beta chains were sequenced from one sample in a study of cytomegalovirus exposure and HLA in healthy donors. PCR involved 60 Vbeta and 13 Jbeta primers. TCRdb's table, derived via immunoSEQ multiplex PCR, lists solely in-frame clones and lacks some. The table lists 200,000 or so clones, 82% of them singletons, with 6.5% in the top ten. The sequencing sample was made of PBMCs. The receptors stem from a woman aged 50 to 60 in good health and CMV-seropositive.

This rearrangement joins TRBV6-1 to TRBJ2-2; D is possibly TRBD1 (6 bases). V lost 7 bases to trimming and J lost 6 bases, with 12 bases between them. There are 13 residues in the CDR3. Per the germline V gene, CDR1 is MNHNS and CDR2 is SASEGT. CDR3 loop: CASTGQFPGELFF. As DNA, the CDR3 is TGTGCCAGCACTGGACAGTTCCCCGGGGAGCTGTTTTTT.

This chain joins TRBV10-3 and TRBJ2-7; 9 bases are shared with TRBD1. J gave up 5 bases and V 6 bases, and 17 bases lay outside the gene matches. CDR3 size: 17 residues. In germline, CDR1 is ENHRY, CDR2 SYGVKD. The CDR3 protein is CAIRGTGQEKLGDEQYF. The CDR3 DNA sequence: TGTGCCATCAGGGGGACAGGGCAGGAAAAGTTAGGCGACGAGCAGTACTTC.

The chain carries TRBV5-1 and TRBJ2-5, with TRBD1 matching over 10 bases. J lost 3 bases, V lost 4 bases, and 9 bases had no gene match. Germline assignment: CDR1 SGHRS and CDR2 YFSETQ. The CDR3 is 16 residues long. The CDR3 loop reads CASSPRFGTGEETQYF. The CDR3 bases are TGCGCCAGCAGCCCACGTTTTGGGACAGGGGAAGAGACCCAGTACTTC.

The chain joins TRBV6-5 to TRBJ1-1; TRBD1 might be the D (6 bases). Trimming removed 5 bases at V and 3 bases at J, with 13 bases between. The CDR3 runs to 14 residues. Germline CDR1 reads MNHEY; CDR2 reads SVGAGI. CDR3 coding DNA: TGTGCCAGCAGTAGCCGGGGGGGCGACACTGAAGCTTTCTTT. Its translation: CASSSRGGDTEAFF.

The rearrangement links TRBV18 to TRBJ2-1; 7 bases match TRBD2. CDR3 size: 14 residues. Trimming cost V 8 bases and J 0 bases; bases outside gene matches: 4. Looked up from germline, CDR1 is KGHSH and CDR2 is LQKENI. This chain's CDR3 is CASRGGFSYNEQFF. The CDR3 DNA reads TGTGCCAGCCGGGGAGGGTTCTCCTACAATGAGCAGTTCTTC.

The V and J genes are TRBV11-3 and TRBJ2-2, with a weak D call TRBD2 (5 bases). Germline CDR1 reads SGHNT; CDR2 reads YENEEA. Trimming took off 0 bases at V and 7 bases at J, with 9 bases between the two ends. This CDR3 is 14 amino acids long. DNA for the CDR3: TGTGCCAGCAGCTTAGATAGAGGGTACGGGGAGCTGTTTTTT. The encoded protein is CASSLDRGYGELFF.

This chain uses TRBV14 with TRBJ2-3; possible D gene TRBD2, 6 bases. The CDR3 consists of 14 residues. Trimming pared 1 base from V and 8 bases from J, leaving 13 bases between. Germline loops: CDR1 SGHDN, CDR2 FVKESK. The chain's CDR3 is CASSQAGVRTTQYF. The DNA for the CDR3 is TGTGCCAGCAGCCAAGCGGGGGTTAGGACTACGCAGTATTTT.

V usage is TRBV5-1 and J usage is TRBJ1-2; 7 nucleotides match TRBD1. CDR1 SGHRS and CDR2 YFSETQ come from the germline V gene. V shed 4 bases, J shed 7 bases, and the junction held 4 bases outside the gene matches. This CDR3 contains 12 residues. Here the CDR3 DNA reads TGCGCCAGCAGCCCTGACAGGGCTGGCTACACCTTC. This codes for CASSPDRAGYTF.

The chain carries TRBV7-2 and TRBJ2-4; D perhaps matches TRBD1 (5 bases). CDR1 SGHTA and CDR2 FQGNSA come from the germline V gene. The CDR3 is 13 residues long. V gave up 1 base and J gave up 6 bases, with 7 bases separating them. This CDR3 reads CASSLEDINIQYF. CDR3 DNA sequence: TGTGCCAGCAGCTTAGAGGACATAAACATTCAGTACTTC.

The sample holds one count of this clone. The chain uses TRBV9 and TRBJ2-1; 10 bases align to TRBD1. The CDR3 is 16 amino acids. J lost 0 bases, V lost 4 bases, and 4 bases had no gene match. Per germline, CDR1 SGDLS and CDR2 YYNGEE. As DNA, the CDR3 is TGTGCCAGCAGCCGGACAGGGGGTCTCTCCTACAATGAGCAGTTCTTC. Translating gives CASSRTGGLSYNEQFF.

The chain is built from TRBV18 and TRBJ1-1; no reliable D call. CDR1 is KGHSH and CDR2 is LQKENI in the germline V gene. The length of the CDR3 is 15 residues. Trimming took off 3 bases at V and 5 bases at J, with 16 bases between the two ends. This chain's CDR3 is CASSPWAAKVTEAFF. DNA for the CDR3: TGTGCCAGCTCACCGTGGGCCGCCAAGGTGACTGAAGCTTTCTTT.

The chain combines TRBV27 with TRBJ2-7; TRBD2 aligns across 10 bases. Germline V lookup: CDR1 MNHEY, CDR2 SMNVEV (reference sequence). The CDR3 has 15 residues. Germline trimming cut 6 bases from V and 7 bases from J; bases unmatched to any gene: 12. The CDR3, as DNA: TGTGCCAGCAGGCTAGCGGGAGACCTACGAGGGGAGCAGTACTTC. Its protein is CASRLAGDLRGEQYF.

The sample holds one count of this clone. The chain links TRBV18 to TRBJ2-3, with no clear D. This CDR3 is built from 12 residues. Trimming took 2 bases from V and 5 from J, leaving 5 bases between them. Germline V gene data show CDR1 as KGHSH and CDR2 as LQKENI. The CDR3 is CASSPVGDTQYF. The CDR3 coding sequence is TGTGCCAGCTCACCAGTCGGAGATACGCAGTATTTT.

The chain joins TRBV28 to TRBJ1-5; TRBD1 is a possible D gene (5 bases). Germline V gives CDR1 MDHEN, CDR2 SYDVKM. The CDR3 is 14 amino acids. The germline V and J ends were trimmed by 7 bases and 5 bases, with 15 bases remaining between them. CDR3 residues: CASTKDSLYQPQHF. In DNA, the CDR3 is TGTGCCAGCACCAAAGACAGCCTCTATCAGCCCCAGCATTTT.

The J gene is TRBJ1-5, the V gene TRBV4-3, with D unresolved. With 0 bases removed from V and 0 bases from J, the gap between germline ends came to 12 bases. Per germline, CDR1 LGHNA and CDR2 YSLEER. The CDR3 has 17 amino acids. The CDR3 coding sequence is TGCGCCAGCAGCCAAGATCACAGTCTATATAGCAATCAGCCCCAGCATTTT. Protein: CASSQDHSLYSNQPQHF.

This chain uses TRBV4-3 with TRBJ2-7, with 9 bases fitting TRBD2. The V gene end was trimmed by 0 bases and the J gene end by 7 bases; junction bases not matched to a gene: 10. The CDR3 loop spans 16 amino acids. CDR1 LGHNA and CDR2 YSLEER come from the germline V gene. The CDR3 region is CASSQDAGGPRGEQYF. The CDR3 DNA reads TGCGCCAGCAGCCAAGATGCGGGGGGGCCCCGGGGAGAGCAGTACTTC.

V gene TRBV29-1 combines with J gene TRBJ1-2; 8 nucleotides agree with TRBD1. The V segment lost 3 bases and the J segment 3 bases; nucleotides outside the gene matches: 9. Germline CDR1 and CDR2: SQVTM and ANQGSEA. The CDR3 contains 15 residues. Here the CDR3 reads CSVDLTGDGDYGYTF. The CDR3 DNA sequence: TGCAGCGTTGACTTGACAGGGGACGGGGACTATGGCTACACCTTC. The full variable domain, rest sourced from reference TRBV29-1 and TRBJ1-2, is SAVISQKPSRDICQRGTSLTIQCQVDSQVTMMFWYRQQPGQSLTLIATANQGSEATYESGFVIDKFPISRPNLTFSTLTVSNMSPEDSSIYLCSVDLTGDGDYGYTFGSGTRLTVV.

This clone has more than one count but fewer than ten. J is TRBJ1-1 and V is TRBV2; 7 bases align to TRBD1. Looked up from germline, CDR1 is SNHLY and CDR2 is FYNNEI. The CDR3 extends over 14 amino acids. V was clipped by 5 bases and J by 6 bases; unmatched bases: 9. CDR3 loop: CASSSQGVESEAFF. The CDR3 nucleotides read TGTGCCAGCAGTTCCCAGGGGGTTGAATCTGAAGCTTTCTTT.

The V call is TRBV11-2, the J call TRBJ1-2; 7 nucleotides agree with TRBD1. The CDR3 sequence is 15 residues long. Looked up from germline, CDR1 is SGHAT and CDR2 is FQNNGV. V lost 4 bases and J lost 4; bases outside the gene matches: 9. CDR3 nucleotide sequence: TGTGCCAGCAGCTCCGTTCGACAGGGAATCTATGGCTACACCTTC. This sequence encodes CASSSVRQGIYGYTF.